Listed below are T cell receptor beta chains from one sample, sequenced in a study of T-cell reconstitution after alpha-beta-depleted transplantation in children. TCRdb called the PCR reads again in MiXCR, with one record for every CDR3 protein. Found here are roughly 52,000 distinct CDR3 sequences, under 6.5% of them singletons; the top ten hold roughly 30%. The material sequenced was PBMCs, mostly from graft donor cells, taken 60 days after TCRalphabeta/CD19-depleted stem cell transplant. The receptors shown here come from a female patient between 2 and 10 years old who had a stem cell transplant for aplastic anemia, so the T cells may come from the graft donor. Each CDR3 is given with its conserved first and last residue. The D gene is left open where the match is weak. The size field is filled for only some rows; it gives once, few, many or a size class.

>TRBJ1-6|TRBV28|NA|many
CASSLGPLGGVDSPLHF
TGTGCCAGCAGTTTAGGCCCCTTGGGGGGGGTAGATTCACCCCTCCACTTT
>TRBJ2-3|TRBV7-3|NA|many
CASSPQAGLRDTQYF
TGTGCCAGCAGCCCTCAGGCGGGGCTAAGGGATACGCAGTATTTT
>TRBJ2-2|TRBV20-1|TRBD2|many
CSASGRATGELFF
TGCAGTGCTAGCGGGAGGGCCACCGGGGAGCTGTTTTTT
>TRBJ2-3|TRBV20-1|NA|many
CSARDWATDTQYF
TGCAGTGCTAGGGACTGGGCCACAGATACGCAGTATTTT
>TRBJ2-3|TRBV20-1|NA|many
CSARDVHASTDTQYF
TGCAGTGCTAGAGATGTTCATGCTAGCACAGATACGCAGTATTTT
>TRBJ2-5|TRBV12-3/TRBV12-4|TRBD2|many
CASSLTSGGWETQYF
TGTGCCAGCAGCCTTACTAGCGGGGGCTGGGAGACCCAGTACTTC
>TRBJ2-1|TRBV7-2|NA|many
CASSFRGGEQFF
TGTGCCAGCAGCTTCCGAGGTGGTGAGCAGTTCTTC
>TRBJ2-5|TRBV20-1|NA|NA
CSAPGGGETQYF
TGCAGTGCACCTGGAGGGGGAGAGACCCAGTACTTC
>TRBJ1-4|TRBV29-1|TRBD1|few
CSVGTGWGFNEKLFF
TGCAGCGTCGGGACAGGGTGGGGGTTTAATGAAAAACTGTTTTTT
>TRBJ1-1|TRBV18|NA|NA
CASSPRSARGWTEAFF
TGTGCCAGCTCACCACGTTCGGCCAGGGGATGGACTGAAGCTTTCTTT
>TRBJ2-1|TRBV20-1|TRBD2|many
CSASRASGGLYNEQFF
TGCAGTGCTAGTAGGGCTAGCGGGGGGCTCTACAATGAGCAGTTCTTC
>TRBJ2-2|TRBV5-1|NA|many
CASTTDRGVGELFF
TGCGCCAGCACCACCGACCGCGGGGTGGGGGAGCTGTTTTTT
>TRBJ2-7|TRBV18|NA|many
CASSKDIYEQYF
TGTGCCAGCTCAAAAGACATCTACGAGCAGTACTTC
>TRBJ2-5|TRBV12-3/TRBV12-4|NA|many
CASTLIAGIGGETQYF
TGTGCCAGCACCCTCATTGCGGGGATTGGTGGAGAGACCCAGTACTTC
>TRBJ2-7|TRBV6-5|TRBD2|many
CASSRLAGSYEQYF
TGTGCCAGCAGTCGTCTAGCGGGATCCTACGAGCAGTACTTC
>TRBJ1-2|TRBV27|NA|many
CATKGSLYGYTF
TGTGCCACCAAAGGGTCCCTCTATGGCTACACCTTC
>TRBJ2-3|TRBV7-9|TRBD2|many
CASSPGTSGSFTDTQYF
TGTGCCAGCAGCCCGGGGACTAGCGGGAGTTTCACAGATACGCAGTATTTT
>TRBJ2-5|TRBV25-1|NA|NA
CASSEDRDYQETQYF
TGTGCCAGCAGCGAGGACCGGGACTACCAAGAGACCCAGTACTTC
>TRBJ2-1|TRBV29-1|NA|many
CSAGIKLALYNEQFF
TGCAGCGCTGGGATTAAACTAGCCCTCTACAATGAGCAGTTCTTC
>TRBJ2-2|TRBV4-2|TRBD2|many
CASSQDGLAGVGELFF
TGTGCCAGCAGCCAAGACGGACTAGCGGGTGTCGGGGAGCTGTTTTTT
>TRBJ2-1|TRBV10-1|NA|many
CASSEVRDYGEQFF
TGCGCCAGCAGTGAGGTACGGGATTACGGTGAGCAGTTCTTC
>TRBJ2-1|TRBV11-2|NA|many
CASSPNNNEQFF
TGTGCCAGCAGCCCTAATAACAATGAGCAGTTCTTC
>TRBJ2-1|TRBV30|NA|many
CAWSVGRLFNEQFF
TGTGCCTGGAGTGTAGGCCGTCTCTTCAATGAGCAGTTCTTC
>TRBJ2-2|TRBV5-1|NA|many
CASSSNTGELFF
TGCGCCAGCAGCTCGAACACCGGGGAGCTGTTTTTT
>TRBJ1-4|TRBV14|NA|many
CASSQTGSGNEKLFF
TGTGCCAGCAGCCAAACCGGGAGCGGGAATGAAAAACTGTTTTTT
>TRBJ2-7|TRBV12-3/TRBV12-4|TRBD2|many
CASSPGGSSYEQYF
TGTGCCAGCAGCCCCGGGGGGAGCTCCTACGAGCAGTACTTC
>TRBJ2-3|TRBV7-9|TRBD2|many
CASSSGSGAGTDTQYF
TGTGCCAGCAGCTCCGGGAGCGGGGCCGGGACAGATACGCAGTATTTT
>TRBJ2-6|TRBV9|NA|many
CASSFPGANVLTF
TGTGCCAGCAGCTTCCCGGGGGCCAACGTCCTGACTTTC
>TRBJ1-5|TRBV12-3/TRBV12-4|NA|many
CASSHRGTHQPQHF
TGTGCCAGCAGTCACCGGGGGACCCATCAGCCCCAGCATTTT
>TRBJ2-5|TRBV12-5|TRBD1|NA
CASGLVCGTGLQETQYF
TGTGCTAGTGGTTTGGTGTGCGGGACAGGACTCCAAGAGACCCAGTACTTC
>TRBJ2-6|TRBV20-1|TRBD1|many
CSASGDSYSGANVLTF
TGCAGTGCTAGTGGGGACAGCTACTCTGGGGCCAACGTCCTGACTTTC
>TRBJ2-7|TRBV12-3/TRBV12-4|NA|many
CASSLRRNYEQYF
TGTGCCAGCAGTTTAAGGCGCAACTACGAGCAGTACTTC
>TRBJ2-1|TRBV7-3|NA|many
CASSSQGGSYNEQFF
TGTGCCAGCAGCTCCCAGGGGGGCTCCTACAATGAGCAGTTCTTC
>TRBJ2-7|TRBV4-2|NA|many
CASSQPDLTYEQYF
TGTGCCAGCAGCCAACCTGACTTGACCTACGAGCAGTACTTC
>TRBJ1-2|TRBV5-6|TRBD1|many
CASSLTGTGANYGYTF
TGTGCCAGCAGCTTAACCGGGACAGGGGCGAACTATGGCTACACCTTC
>TRBJ2-1|TRBV29-1|NA|many
CSVGRMGVNEQFF
TGCAGCGTAGGGAGAATGGGTGTCAATGAGCAGTTCTTC
>TRBJ2-7|TRBV6-1|NA|NA
CASKGISGKVPYEQYF
TGTGCCAGCAAAGGAATTTCAGGGAAGGTCCCCTACGAGCAGTACTTC
>TRBJ2-7|TRBV18|TRBD1|once
CASSGDRNYEQYF
TGTGCCAGCTCGGGGGACAGGAACTACGAGCAGTACTTC
>TRBJ2-1|TRBV7-9|TRBD2|NA
CASSLAGGPYNEQFF
TGTGCCAGCAGCTTAGCGGGAGGGCCTTACAATGAGCAGTTCTTC
>TRBJ2-7|TRBV28|TRBD1|many
CASSLTRSTGSYEQYF
TGTGCCAGCAGTTTAACTAGGTCGACAGGGTCGTACGAGCAGTACTTC
>TRBJ2-3|TRBV5-1|TRBD2|many
CASSPGTSGAIPLDTQYF
TGCGCCAGCAGCCCCGGGACTAGCGGGGCAATACCCTTAGATACGCAGTATTTT
>TRBJ1-2|TRBV27|NA|many
CASSFAPGTRREGYTF
TGTGCCAGCAGTTTCGCACCCGGGACAAGGCGAGAGGGCTACACCTTC